This TCR beta chain was found in a study of blood T cells in healthy people across ages. Using a J-beta primer mix together with a sample-barcoded 5' primer, a second PCR was run for about 6 to 12 cycles. Every cDNA molecule carried a tag from a template-switch adaptor bearing 12 random nucleotides. TCRdb called the 5' RACE reads again in MiXCR, with one record for every CDR3 protein. The repertoire holds 1.5 million to 2 million distinct CDR3 sequences, 25% to 30% seen once, with roughly 8.2% in the top ten. Study-wide findings and caveats: Long-lived donors exceeded aged donors in naive CD4+ cells and diversity. Any changes in expanded clonotypes were possibly confounded, as donor CMV status remained unknown.

Researchers report isolating at least 6 million PBMCs per sample. Notes on this clonotype: Its specificity is unknown.

This receptor was obtained from a woman under 40 in good health. Sequences were obtained from blood.

The CDR3 nucleotides read TGTGCCAGCAGCCAGGGGGATGTCTATGGCTACACCTTC. This sequence encodes CASSQGDVYGYTF. The chain carries TRBV3-1 and TRBJ1-2; tentative D call: TRBD1 (5 bases). The CDR3 runs 13 residues. The germline gives CDR1 LGHDT, CDR2 YNNKEL (reference sequence). V gave up 3 bases and J gave up 4 bases, with 9 bases separating them.